This T cell receptor beta chain was sequenced in a study of blood T cell repertoires in COVID-19. As for the study in general: Sites in the United States, Italy and Spain provided acute and convalescent COVID-19 samples. T cells, B-cell-depleted T cells, or PBMCs supplied cDNA or gDNA.

In the original processing: How many nucleated cells were present was estimated from reference gene primer amplification. Produced via immunoSEQ multiplex PCR; TCRdb's table is partial and in-frame only. V and J calls and clone size follow that table, whereas D and trimming were derived from the DNA. Seen here are about 670,000 clones, around 90% observed once, and the top ten hold 0.2% to 0.3%. V lost 3 bases and J lost 3, with 8 bases in between. The germline CDR1 and CDR2 sequences are LNHDA and SQIVND (reference sequence). CDR3 length: 13 amino acids. This sequence was found in a woman under 30 with acute or convalescent COVID-19. Sequencing was done on a sample of peripheral blood. The chain couples TRBV19 to TRBJ1-2, with no clear D. The CDR3 here is CASSIPEDYGYTF. Written as DNA, the CDR3 is TGTGCCAGTAGTATCCCCGAGGACTATGGCTACACCTTC.